This T cell receptor (beta chain) appears in the sequencing data of a study of post-analysis software for immune sequencing data. Study-wide context: The disease courses covered relapsing-remitting, secondary progressive and progressive-relapsing multiple sclerosis. Findings and limits, study-wide: Analysis by F measure revealed that same-batch samples clustered strongly together. TRBV segments more frequent in patients than in controls numbered roughly five and included TRBV5-6, TRBV5-1 and TRBV20-1.

Researchers reported that TCR beta cDNA libraries carried unique molecular identifiers. A single record per CDR3 protein comes from TCRdb applying MiXCR to the PCR reads. Of roughly 580,000 distinct CDR3 sequences listed, roughly 45% are singletons. In the case of this clonotype: Its antigen remains unidentified.

This CDR3 is built from 15 residues. Trimming shortened V by 3 bases and J by 0 bases, and 11 bases separated the two germline ends. Germline CDR1 reads SGHRS; CDR2 reads YFSETQ. This receptor was identified in a girl aged 10 to 17 with multiple sclerosis. The sequenced material came from blood. V is TRBV5-1 and J is TRBJ2-3; no reliable D call. The CDR3 is CASSSTSTSTDTQYF. The CDR3 nucleotides are TGCGCCAGCAGCTCCACCTCTACTAGCACAGATACGCAGTATTTT.